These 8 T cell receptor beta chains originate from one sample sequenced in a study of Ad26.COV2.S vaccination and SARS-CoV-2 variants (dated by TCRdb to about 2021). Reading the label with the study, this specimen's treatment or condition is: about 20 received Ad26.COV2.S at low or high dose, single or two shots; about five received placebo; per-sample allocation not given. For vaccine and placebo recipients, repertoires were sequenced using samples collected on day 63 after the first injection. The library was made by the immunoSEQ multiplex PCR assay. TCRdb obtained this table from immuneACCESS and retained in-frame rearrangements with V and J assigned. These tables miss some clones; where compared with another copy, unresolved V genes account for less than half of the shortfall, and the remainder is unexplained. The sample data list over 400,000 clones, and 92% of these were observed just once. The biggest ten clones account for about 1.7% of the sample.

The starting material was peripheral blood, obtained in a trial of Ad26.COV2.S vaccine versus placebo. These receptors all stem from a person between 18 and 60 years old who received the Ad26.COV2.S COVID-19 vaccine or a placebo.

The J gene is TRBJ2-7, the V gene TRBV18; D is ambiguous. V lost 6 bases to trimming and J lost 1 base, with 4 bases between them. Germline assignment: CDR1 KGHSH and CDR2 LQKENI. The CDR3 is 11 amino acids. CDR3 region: CASSYSYEQYF. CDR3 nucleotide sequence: TGTGCCAGCTCGTATTCCTACGAGCAGTACTTC.

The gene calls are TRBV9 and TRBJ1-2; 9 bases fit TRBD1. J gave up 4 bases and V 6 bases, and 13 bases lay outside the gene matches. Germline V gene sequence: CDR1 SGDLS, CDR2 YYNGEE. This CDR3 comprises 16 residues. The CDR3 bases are TGTGCCAGCACACCCACCGGGACAGGGATATTCTATGGCTACACCTTC. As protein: CASTPTGTGIFYGYTF. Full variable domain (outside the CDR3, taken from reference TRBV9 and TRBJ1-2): DSGVTQTPKHLITATGQRVTLRCSPRSGDLSVYWYQQSLDQGLQFLIQYYNGEERAKGNILERFSAQQFPDLHSELNLSSLELGDSALYFCASTPTGTGIFYGYTFGSGTRLTVV.

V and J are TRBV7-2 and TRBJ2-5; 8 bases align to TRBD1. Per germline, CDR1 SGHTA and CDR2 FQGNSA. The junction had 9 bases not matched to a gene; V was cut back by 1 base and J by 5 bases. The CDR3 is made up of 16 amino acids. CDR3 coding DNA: TGTGCCAGCAGCTTAGGGGACAGGCCGTTACGGGAGACCCAGTACTTC. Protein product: CASSLGDRPLRETQYF.

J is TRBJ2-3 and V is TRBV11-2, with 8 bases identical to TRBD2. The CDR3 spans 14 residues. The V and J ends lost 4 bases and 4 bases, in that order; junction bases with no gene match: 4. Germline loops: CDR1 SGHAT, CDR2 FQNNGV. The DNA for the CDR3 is TGTGCCAGCAGCTGGACTAGCCTCGCAGATACGCAGTATTTT. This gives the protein CASSWTSLADTQYF.

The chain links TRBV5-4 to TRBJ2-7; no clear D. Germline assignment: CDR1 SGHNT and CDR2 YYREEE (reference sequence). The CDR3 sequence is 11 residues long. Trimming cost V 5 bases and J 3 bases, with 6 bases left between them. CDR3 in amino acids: CASSLYYEQYF. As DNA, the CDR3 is TGTGCCAGCAGTCTGTACTACGAGCAGTACTTC.

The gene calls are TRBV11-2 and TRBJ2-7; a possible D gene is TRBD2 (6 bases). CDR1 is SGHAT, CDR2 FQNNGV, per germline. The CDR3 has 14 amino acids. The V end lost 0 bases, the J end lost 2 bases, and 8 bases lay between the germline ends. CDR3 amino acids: CASSLEPGAYEQYF. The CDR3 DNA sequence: TGTGCCAGCAGCTTAGAGCCGGGGGCCTACGAGCAGTACTTC.

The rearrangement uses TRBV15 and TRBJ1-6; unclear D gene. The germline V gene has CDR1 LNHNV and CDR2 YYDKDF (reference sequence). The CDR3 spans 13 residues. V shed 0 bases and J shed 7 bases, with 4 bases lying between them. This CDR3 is CATSRDENSPLHF. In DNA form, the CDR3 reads TGTGCCACCAGCAGAGATGAGAATTCACCCCTCCACTTT.

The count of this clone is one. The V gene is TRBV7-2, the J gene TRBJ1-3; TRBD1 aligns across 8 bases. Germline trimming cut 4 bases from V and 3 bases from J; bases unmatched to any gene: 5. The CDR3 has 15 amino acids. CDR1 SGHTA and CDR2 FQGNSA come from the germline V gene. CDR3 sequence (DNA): TGTGCCAGCAGCTCGCTGACAGGGGATGGAAACACCATATATTTT. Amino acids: CASSSLTGDGNTIYF.